One sample yielded the 30 T cell receptor beta chains listed below, sequenced in a study of cytomegalovirus exposure and HLA in healthy donors. With 60 Vbeta and 13 Jbeta primers, the PCR was carried out. The method was immunoSEQ multiplex PCR; TCRdb's version includes in-frame clones alone and lacks a portion of them. This table holds roughly 40,000 clones, about 50% found once. The specimen was PBMCs. The source of these receptors is a human donor in good health.

The rearrangement joins TRBV29-1 to TRBJ1-2; tentative D call: TRBD1 (5 bases). CDR1 is SQVTM, CDR2 ANQGSEA, per germline. Deletions cut 3 bases from V and 8 bases from J, with 10 bases between. CDR3 length: 11 residues. As DNA, the CDR3 is TGCAGCGTTGACGGGGGAATGGGCTACACCTTC. It specifies CSVDGGMGYTF.

This clone was seen more than once but under ten times. This sequence joins TRBV9 and TRBJ2-1, with 9 bases identical to TRBD1. Germline loops: CDR1 SGDLS, CDR2 YYNGEE. This CDR3 has 15 amino acids. V lost 0 bases, J lost 4 bases, and 2 bases stayed unmatched. The CDR3 protein is CASSVAGTGYNEQFF. The CDR3 DNA reads TGTGCCAGCAGCGTAGCCGGGACAGGGTACAATGAGCAGTTCTTC.

The rearrangement uses TRBV10-3 and TRBJ1-1, with D tentatively TRBD1 (5 bases). The V and J ends lost 9 bases and 1 base respectively, with 15 bases between them. The CDR3 covers 14 residues. From germline, CDR1 is ENHRY and CDR2 SYGVKD. The CDR3 is CAMGGGLTNTEAFF. In DNA form, the CDR3 reads TGTGCCATGGGGGGGGGACTGACGAACACTGAAGCTTTCTTT.

The rearrangement uses TRBV6-6 and TRBJ1-5; the match to TRBD1 covers 9 bases. Per the germline V gene, CDR1 is MNHNY and CDR2 is SVGAGI (reference sequence). The CDR3 length is 16 residues. V lost 0 bases to trimming and J lost 3 bases; unmatched junction nucleotides: 3. The CDR3 region is CASSYSTGGANQPQHF. As DNA, the CDR3 is TGTGCCAGCAGTTACTCGACAGGGGGGGCCAATCAGCCCCAGCATTTT.

The J gene is TRBJ1-5, the V gene TRBV11-2; D not certain. The CDR3 extends over 17 amino acids. V lost 4 bases, J lost 0 bases, and 16 bases lay in between. Per the germline V gene, CDR1 is SGHAT and CDR2 is FQNNGV. The CDR3 region has the DNA TGTGCCAGCAGCTCGAGCGGTGGAGCCCATAGCAATCAGCCCCAGCATTTT. Translation gives CASSSSGGAHSNQPQHF.

This clone was counted only a few times. The genes are TRBV19 and TRBJ2-7; no definite D call. V lost 7 bases, J lost 0 bases, and 13 bases lay in between. CDR1 and CDR2 from the germline V gene are LNHDA and SQIVND (reference sequence). This CDR3 is 14 amino acids long. The DNA of the CDR3 is TGTGCCAGTACCAAGGCGTGGAGCTCCTACGAGCAGTACTTC. Protein product: CASTKAWSSYEQYF.

With respect to this clone: Other DNA variants within this sample encode the same CDR3. The chain joins TRBV4-3 to TRBJ1-1; D remains unclear. Per the germline V gene, CDR1 is LGHNA and CDR2 is YSLEER. There are 15 residues in the CDR3. V was cut by 0 bases and J by 1 base, with 9 bases left in between. This CDR3 reads CASSQEPVKNTEAFF. CDR3 coding DNA: TGCGCCAGCAGCCAAGAACCAGTCAAGAACACTGAAGCTTTCTTT.

This clone was detected only once. In nucleotides, the CDR3 is TGTGCCAGCAGTCGGGGCTCCTACGAGCAGTACTTC. Its protein product is CASSRGSYEQYF. V usage is TRBV6-5 and J usage is TRBJ2-7; TRBD2 is a possible D gene (5 bases). V was shortened by 5 bases and J by 0 bases, with 5 bases between the two germline ends. The CDR3 loop spans 12 amino acids. Germline CDR1 MNHEY, CDR2 SVGAGI.

This clone came up a few times. The rearrangement uses TRBV10-2 and TRBJ1-5; D unresolved. Trimming removed 6 bases from V and 3 bases from J, with 6 bases in between. The CDR3 consists of 12 residues. Germline V gives CDR1 WSHSY, CDR2 SAAADI. The CDR3, as DNA: TGCGCCAGCAGGACAAACAATCAGCCCCAGCATTTT. This translates into CASRTNNQPQHF.

The chain combines TRBV7-9 with TRBJ2-5; 9 bases match TRBD1. The CDR3 loop spans 14 amino acids. The V gene end was trimmed by 5 bases and the J gene end by 5 bases; junction bases not matched to a gene: 6. From germline, CDR1 is SEHNR and CDR2 FQNEAQ (reference sequence). The CDR3 DNA reads as TGTGCCAGCAGCCCAGGGACAGGGCGGGAGACCCAGTACTTC. This sequence encodes CASSPGTGRETQYF.

About this clone itself: Other DNA sequences in this specimen translate into the identical CDR3. J is TRBJ2-7 and V is TRBV4-1; 7 bases are a match to TRBD1. In germline, CDR1 is MGHRA, CDR2 YSYEKL. J gave up 4 bases and V 3 bases, and 6 bases lay outside the gene matches. The CDR3 spans 14 residues. The CDR3 DNA sequence: TGCGCCAGCAGCCACCGAGACAGGGATTACGAGCAGTACTTC. As protein: CASSHRDRDYEQYF.

The rearrangement uses TRBV7-2 and TRBJ2-2; 14 positions agree with TRBD2. With 7 bases clipped from V and 4 bases from J, the junction kept 8 bases outside the gene matches. CDR3 size: 17 residues. CDR1 is SGHTA, CDR2 FQGNSA, per germline. The CDR3 sequence: CASNGLAGGRVTGELFF. DNA for the CDR3: TGTGCCAGCAATGGACTAGCGGGAGGCCGGGTCACCGGGGAGCTGTTTTTT.

This clone was observed a single time. The V gene is TRBV5-1, the J gene TRBJ1-6, with D uncertain. The CDR3 extends over 14 amino acids. V gave up 1 base and J gave up 10 bases, with 12 bases separating them. Germline CDR1 SGHRS, CDR2 YFSETQ. CDR3 sequence (DNA): TGCGCCAGCAGCTTGTACCGGGGAACCTCACCCCTCCACTTT. This encodes CASSLYRGTSPLHF.

This clone was observed once. This rearrangement joins TRBV7-2 to TRBJ1-5; D uncertain. CDR3 length equals 12 residues. Deletions cut 1 base from V and 6 bases from J, with 4 bases between. Germline V gene data show CDR1 as SGHTA and CDR2 as FQGNSA. CDR3 nucleotides: TGTGCCAGCAGCTTAGTGAGTCAGCCCCAGCATTTT. This sequence encodes CASSLVSQPQHF. The whole variable domain, remainder taken from reference TRBV7-2 and TRBJ1-5, is GAGVSQSPSNKVTEKGKDVELRCDPISGHTALYWYRQSLGQGLEFLIYFQGNSAPDKSGLPSDRFSAERTGGSVSTLTIQRTQQEDSAVYLCASSLVSQPQHFGDGTRLSIL.

V usage is TRBV9 and J usage is TRBJ2-2, with unresolved D. The CDR3 loop spans 13 amino acids. Germline lookup yields CDR1 SGDLS and CDR2 YYNGEE. Trimming removed 3 bases at V and 5 bases at J, with 8 bases between. The CDR3 spells CASSEPTTGELFF. As DNA, the CDR3 is TGTGCCAGCAGCGAGCCGACTACCGGGGAGCTGTTTTTT.

The chain carries TRBV5-6 and TRBJ1-3, with D maybe TRBD1 (5 bases). V shed 1 base and J shed 2 bases, with 16 bases lying between them. The germline CDR1 and CDR2 sequences are SGHDT and YYEEEE. The CDR3 is 17 residues long. CDR3 nucleotide sequence: TGTGCCAGCAGCTTGAGGGTAGCGGGGCTCCCTGGAAACACCATATATTTT. Protein: CASSLRVAGLPGNTIYF.

This clone was picked up a small number of times. The chain carries TRBV19 and TRBJ1-5; D gene unclear. Trimming took off 3 bases at V and 2 bases at J, with 11 bases between the two ends. Per germline, CDR1 LNHDA and CDR2 SQIVND (reference sequence). The CDR3 is 15 residues long. CDR3 nucleotides: TGTGCCAGTAGTATTCGAGGCTATGGCAATCAGCCCCAGCATTTT. Translation: CASSIRGYGNQPQHF. The variable domain in full, completed from reference TRBV19 and TRBJ1-5, reads DGGITQSPKYLFRKEGQNVTLSCEQNLNHDAMYWYRQDPGQGLRLIYYSQIVNDFQKGDIAEGYSVSREKKESFPLTVTSAQKNPTAFYLCASSIRGYGNQPQHFGDGTRLSIL.

This clone has only a few counts. The chain combines TRBV4-1 with TRBJ1-2; 8 bases agree with TRBD1. Germline V gene data show CDR1 as MGHRA and CDR2 as YSYEKL. Trimming took 2 bases from V and 4 from J; bases not matched to a gene: 6. The CDR3 is 15 amino acids. CDR3 in amino acids: CASSQSGQARYGYTF. The CDR3 DNA is TGCGCCAGCAGCCAATCGGGACAGGCTCGCTATGGCTACACCTTC.

In its sample, this clone was seen a few times. This rearrangement joins TRBV18 to TRBJ1-5, with no clear D. The CDR3 extends over 15 amino acids. Germline-derived CDR1 and CDR2 are KGHSH and LQKENI. The V end was cut by 4 bases, the J end by 0 bases, with 10 bases between. CDR3 residues: CASSLYQYSNQPQHF. CDR3 nucleotide sequence: TGTGCCAGCTCACTTTATCAGTATAGCAATCAGCCCCAGCATTTT.

The V and J genes are TRBV2 and TRBJ2-1; TRBD2 aligns across 12 bases. The CDR3 has 15 amino acids. The trim removed 5 bases at V and 8 bases at J, leaving 7 bases unmatched. In germline, CDR1 is SNHLY, CDR2 FYNNEI. The CDR3 region has the DNA TGTGCCAGCAGTATTCTAGCGGGAGGGCCGGATGAGCAGTTCTTC. It translates to CASSILAGGPDEQFF.

This clone was found a few times. The chain combines TRBV10-2 with TRBJ1-2; D remains unclear. V gave up 5 bases and J gave up 0 bases, with 10 bases separating them. Germline V gene data show CDR1 as WSHSY and CDR2 as SAAADI. This CDR3 contains 14 residues. The CDR3 bases are TGCGCCAGCAGTCCAACATGGTCTAACTATGGCTACACCTTC. This gives the protein CASSPTWSNYGYTF.

This clone occurred a few times. This chain joins TRBV11-3 and TRBJ2-6; 9 bases are shared with TRBD1. The CDR3 length is 18 residues. Germline V gives CDR1 SGHNT, CDR2 YENEEA. The V segment lost 5 bases and the J segment 0 bases; nucleotides outside the gene matches: 8. The DNA of the CDR3 is TGTGCCAGCAGCAAAGGGACAGGGACCCTCTCTGGGGCCAACGTCCTGACTTTC. It yields the protein CASSKGTGTLSGANVLTF.

This clone was seen a handful of times. The chain is built from TRBV6-5 and TRBJ1-2, with 9 bases identical to TRBD1. The CDR3 extends over 13 amino acids. Trimming removed 6 bases from V and 6 bases from J; junction bases left unmatched: 5. Per germline, CDR1 MNHEY and CDR2 SVGAGI. The CDR3 nucleotides read TGTGCCAGCAGCTCGGGACAGGGCGATGGCTACACCTTC. This translates into CASSSGQGDGYTF.

In its sample, this clone was seen a few times. The chain is built from TRBV5-1 and TRBJ1-3; the D is unclear. The CDR3 is 16 amino acids. Trimming stripped 0 bases from V and 0 bases from J, with 10 bases between. Germline CDR1 is SGHRS and CDR2 is YFSETQ. The CDR3 nucleotides read TGCGCCAGCAGCTTGGAACTAGCAGCCTCTGGAAACACCATATATTTT. Translated: CASSLELAASGNTIYF.

The genes are TRBV6-1 and TRBJ1-5, with a weak D call TRBD1 (5 bases). Germline V CDR1 and CDR2: MNHNS, SASEGT. The V end was cut by 1 base, the J end by 4 bases, with 8 bases between. The CDR3 extends over 14 amino acids. CDR3 loop: CASSEVGGNQPQHF. As DNA, the CDR3 is TGTGCCAGCAGTGAAGTGGGGGGGAATCAGCCCCAGCATTTT.

The genes are TRBV5-4 and TRBJ2-7, with D tentatively TRBD2 (5 bases). The CDR3 sequence is 15 residues long. Germline V CDR1 and CDR2: SGHNT, YYREEE (reference sequence). Trimming pared 4 bases from V and 2 bases from J, leaving 16 bases between. CDR3 loop: CASSSERARAYEQYF. In DNA, the CDR3 is TGTGCCAGCAGCAGTGAGAGGGCGCGGGCCTACGAGCAGTACTTC.

The CDR3 reads CAWRTSGTYEQYF. The CDR3 coding sequence is TGTGCCTGGAGGACTAGCGGAACCTACGAGCAGTACTTC. V is TRBV30 and J is TRBJ2-7, with TRBD2 identical over 9 bases. Germline-derived CDR1 and CDR2 are GTSNPN and SVGIG (reference sequence). The CDR3 runs 13 residues. The V gene end was trimmed by 3 bases and the J gene end by 2 bases; junction bases not matched to a gene: 2.

This clone was observed a handful of times. This sequence joins TRBV9 and TRBJ2-5; a weak D match, TRBD2 (5 bases). V was trimmed by 3 bases and J by 5 bases, leaving 14 bases between them. CDR1 is SGDLS and CDR2 is YYNGEE in the germline V gene. There are 14 residues in the CDR3. The CDR3 DNA reads TGTGCCAGCAGCGCCCGGACTCTTGGGGAGACCCAGTACTTC. This encodes CASSARTLGETQYF.

The chain carries TRBV7-9 and TRBJ2-7; 8 nucleotides agree with TRBD2. The CDR3 loop spans 14 amino acids. Trimming took 2 bases from V and 3 from J; bases not matched to a gene: 3. From germline, CDR1 is SEHNR and CDR2 FQNEAQ (reference sequence). The CDR3: CASSLIGGDYEQYF. Written as DNA, the CDR3 is TGTGCCAGCAGCTTAATCGGGGGGGACTACGAGCAGTACTTC.

This clone was counted only a few times. The genes are TRBV18 and TRBJ2-7, with 9 bases matching TRBD1. V shed 4 bases, J shed 6 bases, and the junction held 7 bases outside the gene matches. The CDR3 sequence is 14 residues long. Germline V CDR1 and CDR2: KGHSH, LQKENI. Here the CDR3 reads CASSRDRELGEQYF. In nucleotides, the CDR3 is TGTGCCAGCTCACGGGACAGGGAATTGGGCGAGCAGTACTTC.